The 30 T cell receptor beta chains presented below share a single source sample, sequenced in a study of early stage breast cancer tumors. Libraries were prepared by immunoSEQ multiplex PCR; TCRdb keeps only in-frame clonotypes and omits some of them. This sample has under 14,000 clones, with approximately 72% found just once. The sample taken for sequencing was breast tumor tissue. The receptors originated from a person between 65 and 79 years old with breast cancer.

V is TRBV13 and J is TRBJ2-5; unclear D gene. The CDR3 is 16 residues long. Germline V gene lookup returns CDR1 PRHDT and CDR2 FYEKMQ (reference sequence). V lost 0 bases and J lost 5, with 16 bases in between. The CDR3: CASSLGGASSAETQYF. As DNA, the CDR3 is TGTGCCAGCAGCTTAGGCGGAGCTAGTTCCGCCGAGACCCAGTACTTC.

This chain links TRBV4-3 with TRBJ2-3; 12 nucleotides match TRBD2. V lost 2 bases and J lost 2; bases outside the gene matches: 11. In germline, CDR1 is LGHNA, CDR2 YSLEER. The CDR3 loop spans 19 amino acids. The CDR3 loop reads CASSQKRGWTSGVTDTQYF. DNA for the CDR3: TGCGCCAGCAGCCAAAAAAGGGGATGGACTAGCGGGGTCACAGATACGCAGTATTTT.

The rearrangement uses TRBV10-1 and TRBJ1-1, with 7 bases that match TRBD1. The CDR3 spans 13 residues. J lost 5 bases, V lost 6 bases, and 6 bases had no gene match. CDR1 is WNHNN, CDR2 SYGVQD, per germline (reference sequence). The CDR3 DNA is TGCGCCAGCAGCAGAGACAGGGTAACTGAAGCTTTCTTT. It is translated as CASSRDRVTEAFF.

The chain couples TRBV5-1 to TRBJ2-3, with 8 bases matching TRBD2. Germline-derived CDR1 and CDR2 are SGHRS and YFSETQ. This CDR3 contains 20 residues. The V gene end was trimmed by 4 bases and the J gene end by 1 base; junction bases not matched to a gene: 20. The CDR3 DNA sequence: TGCGCCAGCAGCCTACTGACTAGCGAGGGGCCTCGTAGGGGCACAGATACGCAGTATTTT. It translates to CASSLLTSEGPRRGTDTQYF.

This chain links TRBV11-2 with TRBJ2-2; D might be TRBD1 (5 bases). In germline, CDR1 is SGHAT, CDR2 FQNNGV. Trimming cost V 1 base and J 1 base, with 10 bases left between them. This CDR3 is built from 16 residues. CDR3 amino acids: CASSLVGLVNTGELFF. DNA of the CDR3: TGTGCCAGCAGCTTAGTGGGGCTTGTGAACACCGGGGAGCTGTTTTTT.

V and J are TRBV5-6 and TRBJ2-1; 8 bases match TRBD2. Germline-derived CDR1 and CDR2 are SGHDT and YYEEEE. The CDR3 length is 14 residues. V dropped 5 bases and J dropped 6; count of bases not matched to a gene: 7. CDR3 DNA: TGTGCCAGCAGGATATCCGGGACTAGCAATGAGCAGTTCTTC. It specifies CASRISGTSNEQFF.

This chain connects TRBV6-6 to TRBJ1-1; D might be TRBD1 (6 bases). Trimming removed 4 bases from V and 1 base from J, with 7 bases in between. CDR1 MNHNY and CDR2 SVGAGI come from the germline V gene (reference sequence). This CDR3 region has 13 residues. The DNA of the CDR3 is TGTGCCAGCAGTTCACAGGGGAACACTGAAGCTTTCTTT. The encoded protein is CASSSQGNTEAFF.

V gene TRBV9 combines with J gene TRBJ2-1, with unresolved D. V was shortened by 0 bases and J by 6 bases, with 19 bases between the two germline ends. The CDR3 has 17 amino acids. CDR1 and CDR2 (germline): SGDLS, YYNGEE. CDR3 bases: TGTGCCAGCAGCGTAGCCTCTCCCGCAATTGGCTCCAATGAGCAGTTCTTC. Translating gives CASSVASPAIGSNEQFF. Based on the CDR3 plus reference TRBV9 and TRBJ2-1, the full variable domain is DSGVTQTPKHLITATGQRVTLRCSPRSGDLSVYWYQQSLDQGLQFLIQYYNGEERAKGNILERFSAQQFPDLHSELNLSSLELGDSALYFCASSVASPAIGSNEQFFGPGTRLTVL.

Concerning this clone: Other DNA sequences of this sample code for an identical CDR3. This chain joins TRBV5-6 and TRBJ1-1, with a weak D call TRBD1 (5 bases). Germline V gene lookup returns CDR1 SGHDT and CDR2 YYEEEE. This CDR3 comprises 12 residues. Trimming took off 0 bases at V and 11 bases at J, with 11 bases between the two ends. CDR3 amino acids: CASSLVQGEAFF. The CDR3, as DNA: TGTGCCAGCAGCTTGGTCCAGGGTGAGGCTTTCTTT.

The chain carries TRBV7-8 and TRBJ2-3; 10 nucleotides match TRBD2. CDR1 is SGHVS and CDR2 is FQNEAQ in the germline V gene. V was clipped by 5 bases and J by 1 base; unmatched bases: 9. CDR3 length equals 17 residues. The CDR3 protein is CASSPRGLADGTDTQYF. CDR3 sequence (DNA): TGTGCCAGCAGCCCGCGCGGACTAGCGGATGGCACAGATACGCAGTATTTT.

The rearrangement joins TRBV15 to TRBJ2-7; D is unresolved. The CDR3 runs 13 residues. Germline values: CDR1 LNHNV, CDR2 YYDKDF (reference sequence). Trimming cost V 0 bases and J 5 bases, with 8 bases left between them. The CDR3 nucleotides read TGTGCCACCAGCAGAGATCAGGCAGACGAGCAGTACTTC. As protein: CATSRDQADEQYF.

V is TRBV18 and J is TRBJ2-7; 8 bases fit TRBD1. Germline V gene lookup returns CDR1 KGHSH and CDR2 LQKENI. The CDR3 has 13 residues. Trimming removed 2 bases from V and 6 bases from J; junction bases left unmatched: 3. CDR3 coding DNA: TGTGCCAGCTCACCAGACAGGGGAAGCGAGCAGTACTTC. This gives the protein CASSPDRGSEQYF.

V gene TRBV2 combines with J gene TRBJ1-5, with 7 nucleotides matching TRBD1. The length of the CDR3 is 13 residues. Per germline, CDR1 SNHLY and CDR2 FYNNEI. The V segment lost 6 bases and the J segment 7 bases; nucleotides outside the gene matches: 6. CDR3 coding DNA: TGTGCCAGCAGAGGGGGCTGGGGGCAGCCCCAGCATTTT. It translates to CASRGGWGQPQHF.

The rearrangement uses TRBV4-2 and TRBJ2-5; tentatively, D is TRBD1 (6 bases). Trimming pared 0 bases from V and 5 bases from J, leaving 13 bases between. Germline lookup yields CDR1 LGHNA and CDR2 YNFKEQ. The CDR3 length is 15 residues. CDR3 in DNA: TGTGCCAGCAGCCAAGACAGGGGCGCTCGGGAGACCCAGTACTTC. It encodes CASSQDRGARETQYF.

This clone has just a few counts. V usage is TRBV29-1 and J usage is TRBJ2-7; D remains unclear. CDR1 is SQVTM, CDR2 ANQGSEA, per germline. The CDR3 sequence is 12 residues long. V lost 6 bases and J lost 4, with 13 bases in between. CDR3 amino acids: CSVATALYEQYF. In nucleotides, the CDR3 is TGCAGCGTAGCTACAGCTTTGTACGAGCAGTACTTC.

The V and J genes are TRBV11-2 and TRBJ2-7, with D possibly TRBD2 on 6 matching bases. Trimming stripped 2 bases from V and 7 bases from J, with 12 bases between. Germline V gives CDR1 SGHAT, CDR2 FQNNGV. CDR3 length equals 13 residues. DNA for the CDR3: TGTGCCAGCAGCTTATTGACGGCGGGGGAGCAGTACTTC. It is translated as CASSLLTAGEQYF. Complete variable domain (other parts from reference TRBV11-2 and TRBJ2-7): EAGVAQSPRYKIIEKRQSVAFWCNPISGHATLYWYQQILGQGPKLLIQFQNNGVVDDSQLPKDRFSAERLKGVDSTLKIQPAKLEDSAVYLCASSLLTAGEQYFGPGTRLTVT.

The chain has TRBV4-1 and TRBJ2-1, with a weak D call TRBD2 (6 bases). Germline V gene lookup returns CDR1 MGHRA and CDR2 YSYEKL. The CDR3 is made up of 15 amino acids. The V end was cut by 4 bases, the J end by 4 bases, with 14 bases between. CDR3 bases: TGCGCCAGCAGCCTGGGCGCGGGGCCATACAATGAGCAGTTCTTC. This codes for CASSLGAGPYNEQFF.

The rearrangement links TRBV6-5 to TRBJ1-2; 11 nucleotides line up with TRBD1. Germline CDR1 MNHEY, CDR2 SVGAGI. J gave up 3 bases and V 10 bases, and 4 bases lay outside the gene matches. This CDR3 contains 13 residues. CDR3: CAIRDRGDYGYTF. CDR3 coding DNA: TGTGCCATCCGGGACAGGGGGGACTATGGCTACACCTTC.

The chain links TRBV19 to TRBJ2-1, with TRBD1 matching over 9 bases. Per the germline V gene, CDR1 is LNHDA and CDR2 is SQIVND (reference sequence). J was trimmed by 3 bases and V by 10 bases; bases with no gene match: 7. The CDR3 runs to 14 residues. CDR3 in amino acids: CATTRDRDYNEQFF. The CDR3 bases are TGTGCCACAACCCGGGACAGGGACTACAATGAGCAGTTCTTC.

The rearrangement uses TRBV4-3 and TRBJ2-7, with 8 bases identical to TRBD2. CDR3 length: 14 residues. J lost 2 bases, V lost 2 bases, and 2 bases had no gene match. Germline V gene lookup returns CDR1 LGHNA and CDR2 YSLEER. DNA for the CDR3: TGCGCCAGCAGCCAAACCGGGGGGGCCTACGAGCAGTACTTC. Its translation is CASSQTGGAYEQYF.

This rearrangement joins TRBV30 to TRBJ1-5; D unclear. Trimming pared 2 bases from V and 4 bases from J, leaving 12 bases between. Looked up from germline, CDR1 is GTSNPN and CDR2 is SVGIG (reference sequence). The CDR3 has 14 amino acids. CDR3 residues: CAWSPLRGNQPQHF. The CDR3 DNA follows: TGTGCCTGGAGTCCCCTGCGGGGTAATCAGCCCCAGCATTTT.

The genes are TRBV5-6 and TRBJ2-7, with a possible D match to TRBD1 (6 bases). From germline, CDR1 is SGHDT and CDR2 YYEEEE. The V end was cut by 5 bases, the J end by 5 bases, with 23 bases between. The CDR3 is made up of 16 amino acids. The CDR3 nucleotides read TGTGCCAGCAGTCCTCTCCCGAGACAGGTCAGTAACGAGCAGTACTTC. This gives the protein CASSPLPRQVSNEQYF.

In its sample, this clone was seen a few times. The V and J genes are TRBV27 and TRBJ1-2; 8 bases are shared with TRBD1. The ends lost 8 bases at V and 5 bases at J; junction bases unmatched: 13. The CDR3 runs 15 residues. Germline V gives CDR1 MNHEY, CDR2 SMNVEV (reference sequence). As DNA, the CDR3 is TGTGCCAGCTGGGGCGGGGCAGGGGGCCTATATGGCTACACCTTC. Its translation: CASWGGAGGLYGYTF.

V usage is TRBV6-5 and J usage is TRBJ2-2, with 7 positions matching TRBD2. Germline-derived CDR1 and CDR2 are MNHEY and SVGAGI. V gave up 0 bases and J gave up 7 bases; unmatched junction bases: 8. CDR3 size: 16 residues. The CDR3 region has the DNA TGTGCCAGCAGTTACTCTCCTAGCGGTGGAAGCGGGGAGCTGTTTTTT. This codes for CASSYSPSGGSGELFF.

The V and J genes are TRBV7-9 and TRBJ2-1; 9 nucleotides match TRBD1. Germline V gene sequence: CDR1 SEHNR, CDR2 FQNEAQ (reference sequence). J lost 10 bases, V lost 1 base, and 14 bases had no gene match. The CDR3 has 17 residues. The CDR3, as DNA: TGTGCCAGCAGCTTAGGGTCGGGACAGGGATCGTTGGGAGAGCAGTTCTTC. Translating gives CASSLGSGQGSLGEQFF.

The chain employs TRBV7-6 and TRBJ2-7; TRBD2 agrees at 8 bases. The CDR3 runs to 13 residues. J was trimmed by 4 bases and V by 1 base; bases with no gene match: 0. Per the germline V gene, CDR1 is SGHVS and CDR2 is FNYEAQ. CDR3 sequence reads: CASSLGGGYEQYF. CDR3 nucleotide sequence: TGTGCCAGCAGCTTAGGCGGGGGGTACGAGCAGTACTTC.

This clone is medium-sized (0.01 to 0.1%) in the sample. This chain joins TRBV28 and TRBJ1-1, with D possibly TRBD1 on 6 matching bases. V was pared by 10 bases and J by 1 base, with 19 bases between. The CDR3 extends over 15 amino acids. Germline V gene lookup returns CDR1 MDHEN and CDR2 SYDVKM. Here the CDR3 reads CATSRRGNSNTEAFF. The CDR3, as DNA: TGTGCCACCTCGCGCAGGGGCAACTCGAACACTGAAGCTTTCTTT. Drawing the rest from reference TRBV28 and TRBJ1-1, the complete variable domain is DVKVTQSSRYLVKRTGEKVFLECVQDMDHENMFWYRQDPGLGLRLIYFSYDVKMKEKGDIPEGYSVSREKKERFSLILESASTNQTSMYLCATSRRGNSNTEAFFGQGTRLTVV.

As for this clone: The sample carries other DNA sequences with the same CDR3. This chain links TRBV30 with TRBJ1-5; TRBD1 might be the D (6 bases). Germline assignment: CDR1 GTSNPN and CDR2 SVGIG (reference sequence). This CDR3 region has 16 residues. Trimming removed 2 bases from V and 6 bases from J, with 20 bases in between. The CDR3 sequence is CAWSSRGRVTGQPQHF. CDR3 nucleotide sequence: TGTGCCTGGAGTTCGAGGGGCAGGGTGACAGGTCAGCCCCAGCATTTT.

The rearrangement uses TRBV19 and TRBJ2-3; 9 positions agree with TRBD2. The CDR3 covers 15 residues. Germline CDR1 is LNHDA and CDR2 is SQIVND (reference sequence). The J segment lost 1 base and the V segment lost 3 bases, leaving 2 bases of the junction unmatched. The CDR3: CASSIQRGGTDTQYF. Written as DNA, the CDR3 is TGTGCCAGTAGTATCCAGCGGGGGGGCACAGATACGCAGTATTTT.

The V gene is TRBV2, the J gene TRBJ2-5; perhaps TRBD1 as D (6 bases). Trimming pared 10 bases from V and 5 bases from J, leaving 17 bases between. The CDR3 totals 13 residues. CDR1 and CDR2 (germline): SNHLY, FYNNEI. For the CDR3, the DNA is TGTGCCACCACAGGGTATGGTGGGGAGACCCAGTACTTC. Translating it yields CATTGYGGETQYF.